The 32 T cell receptor beta chains given below trace back to one sample, sequenced in a study of blood T cell repertoires in COVID-19. Assay used: immunoSEQ multiplex PCR; TCRdb lists only in-frame clones, some missing. The sample contains 200,000 to 300,000 clones, about 90% of which appear only once. Sample: peripheral blood. These receptor sequences come from a woman in her thirties or forties with acute or convalescent COVID-19.

This clone was seen a handful of times. The gene calls are TRBV7-2 and TRBJ2-2; no reliable D call. The V and J ends lost 5 bases and 4 bases respectively, with 11 bases between them. Germline lookup yields CDR1 SGHTA and CDR2 FQGNSA. The CDR3 runs to 14 residues. In DNA, the CDR3 is TGTGCCAGCAGCCCAGGAAGAACCACCGGGGAGCTGTTTTTT. Translating it yields CASSPGRTTGELFF.

The genes are TRBV4-2 and TRBJ2-2; D gene unclear. V was trimmed by 5 bases and J by 4 bases, leaving 8 bases between them. The CDR3 contains 13 residues. CDR1 is LGHNA, CDR2 YNFKEQ, per germline. CDR3 loop: CASSERSTGELFF. CDR3 sequence (DNA): TGTGCCAGCAGCGAGAGGAGCACCGGGGAGCTGTTTTTT.

The rearrangement links TRBV29-1 to TRBJ1-2; perhaps TRBD1 as D (6 bases). Germline CDR1 SQVTM, CDR2 ANQGSEA. The length of the CDR3 is 13 residues. Trimming removed 6 bases from V and 7 bases from J, with 18 bases in between. CDR3 amino acids: CSVDRDNLGGYTF. The CDR3 nucleotides are TGCAGCGTGGATAGGGACAACTTGGGTGGCTACACCTTC.

The chain is built from TRBV13 and TRBJ1-1; D call uncertain. Germline V CDR1 and CDR2: PRHDT, FYEKMQ (reference sequence). This CDR3 spans 14 amino acids. The ends were cut back, 3 bases at V and 0 bases at J, with 8 bases in the middle. The CDR3 DNA sequence: TGTGCCAGCAGCTTTGTACAGATGAACACTGAAGCTTTCTTT. Protein product: CASSFVQMNTEAFF. The full variable domain, with the rest looked up from reference TRBV13 and TRBJ1-1, is AAGVIQSPRHLIKEKRETATLKCYPIPRHDTVYWYQQGPGQDPQFLISFYEKMQSDKGSIPDRFSAQQFSDYHSELNMSSLELGDSALYFCASSFVQMNTEAFFGQGTRLTVV.

In DNA, the CDR3 is TGTGCCAGCAGAAACCAGGAGAACACTGAAGCTTTCTTT. This sequence encodes CASRNQENTEAFF. The rearrangement links TRBV5-6 to TRBJ1-1; D is uncertain. Germline V CDR1 and CDR2: SGHDT, YYEEEE. Deletions cut 5 bases from V and 1 base from J, with 9 bases between. CDR3 length equals 13 residues.

The chain couples TRBV5-5 to TRBJ2-5, with a weak D call TRBD2 (7 bases). The germline CDR1 and CDR2 sequences are SGHKS and YYEKEE (reference sequence). The CDR3 is 16 amino acids. Deletions cut 3 bases from V and 5 bases from J, with 20 bases between. In nucleotides, the CDR3 is TGTGCCAGCAGCTCCAACCCTCGGGGGGCCCGGGAGACCCAGTACTTC. It specifies CASSSNPRGARETQYF.

This chain links TRBV12-3 or TRBV12-4 with TRBJ1-1; a weak D match, TRBD1 (5 bases). The CDR3 sequence is 13 residues long. V was pared by 5 bases and J by 4 bases, with 11 bases between. CDR3 nucleotides: TGTGCCAGCAGTACAGGAATATCCACTGAAGCTTTCTTT. Translated, it gives CASSTGISTEAFF.

The chain combines TRBV6-1 with TRBJ2-1; 12 bases are a match to TRBD2. This CDR3 has 15 residues. With V trimmed by 2 bases and J by 8 bases, 4 bases remained unmatched. In germline, CDR1 is MNHNS, CDR2 SASEGT. The CDR3 nucleotides are TGTGCCAGCAGTGAACCGGGACTAGCGGGTTATGAGCAGTTCTTC. Its protein product is CASSEPGLAGYEQFF.

CDR3 loop: CASSSQFNTEAFF. CDR3 in DNA: TGTGCCAGCAGCTCTCAGTTCAACACTGAAGCTTTCTTT. The chain employs TRBV7-7 and TRBJ1-1; D not certain. The CDR3 is made up of 13 amino acids. The ends were cut back, 4 bases at V and 2 bases at J, with 8 bases in the middle. Germline lookup yields CDR1 SSHAT and CDR2 FNYEAQ (reference sequence).

The sample holds a few counts of this clone. The chain employs TRBV28 and TRBJ1-2; 8 bases are shared with TRBD1. CDR1 is MDHEN and CDR2 is SYDVKM in the germline V gene. This CDR3 has 15 amino acids. Trimming removed 1 base from V and 0 bases from J; junction bases left unmatched: 1. The CDR3 DNA is TGTGCCAGCAGTTTATCGACAGGGGCTAACTATGGCTACACCTTC. Translated, it gives CASSLSTGANYGYTF.

The rearrangement links TRBV6-6 to TRBJ1-1, with TRBD1 matching over 12 bases. The trim removed 5 bases at V and 2 bases at J, leaving 9 bases unmatched. Germline loops: CDR1 MNHNY, CDR2 SVGAGI (reference sequence). This CDR3 contains 17 residues. CDR3 in DNA: TGTGCCAGCAGTCGGGGTTGGGACAGGGGGCCTAACACTGAAGCTTTCTTT. Its protein is CASSRGWDRGPNTEAFF.

J is TRBJ2-6 and V is TRBV27, with 7 nucleotides matching TRBD1. The CDR3 sequence is 18 residues long. Trimming took 2 bases from V and 4 from J; bases not matched to a gene: 11. In germline, CDR1 is MNHEY, CDR2 SMNVEV (reference sequence). CDR3 sequence (DNA): TGTGCCAGCAGTTTAGTGACAGGGAACTCGGCCGGGGCCAACGTCCTGACTTTC. This encodes CASSLVTGNSAGANVLTF. The variable domain in full, with the rest retrieved from reference TRBV27 and TRBJ2-6, is EAQVTQNPRYLITVTGKKLTVTCSQNMNHEYMSWYRQDPGLGLRQIYYSMNVEVTDKGDVPEGYKVSRKEKRNFPLILESPSPNQTSLYFCASSLVTGNSAGANVLTFGAGSRLTVL.

The chain uses TRBV2 and TRBJ1-2; unclear D gene. V shed 6 bases and J shed 7 bases, with 18 bases lying between them. This CDR3 spans 14 amino acids. Per the germline V gene, CDR1 is SNHLY and CDR2 is FYNNEI. CDR3: CASRMEGGLGGYTF. CDR3 sequence (DNA): TGTGCCAGCAGGATGGAGGGAGGGCTTGGTGGCTACACCTTC.

This chain connects TRBV27 to TRBJ1-6, with a tentative D call TRBD1 (6 bases). V was shortened by 4 bases and J by 7 bases, with 14 bases between the two germline ends. The CDR3 is 15 residues long. Per the germline V gene, CDR1 is MNHEY and CDR2 is SMNVEV (reference sequence). CDR3 loop: CASSSGAERNSPLHF. The CDR3 nucleotides read TGTGCCAGCAGTTCAGGGGCCGAAAGAAATTCACCCCTCCACTTT.

The chain is built from TRBV5-4 and TRBJ2-1, with a tentative D call TRBD1 (6 bases). Germline CDR1 SGHNT, CDR2 YYREEE (reference sequence). Trimming took 7 bases from V and 7 from J, leaving 15 bases between them. The CDR3 spans 13 residues. CDR3 sequence: CASPWLQGNEQFF. CDR3 nucleotides: TGTGCCAGCCCATGGCTACAGGGAAATGAGCAGTTCTTC.

The chain carries TRBV4-2 and TRBJ2-3; TRBD2 matches 9 bases. The length of the CDR3 is 19 residues. Trimming cost V 0 bases and J 3 bases; bases outside gene matches: 13. Per the germline V gene, CDR1 is LGHNA and CDR2 is YNFKEQ. The CDR3: CASSQEGRGGASGTDTQYF. The DNA for the CDR3 is TGTGCCAGCAGCCAAGAAGGCCGCGGGGGGGCCTCCGGTACAGATACGCAGTATTTT.

This chain links TRBV14 with TRBJ2-3, with 7 bases fitting TRBD1. Trimming took 1 base from V and 3 from J; bases not matched to a gene: 4. The CDR3 extends over 15 amino acids. Germline values: CDR1 SGHDN, CDR2 FVKESK. CDR3 region: CASSQGQGGTDTQYF. For the CDR3, the DNA is TGTGCCAGCAGCCAAGGACAGGGTGGGACAGATACGCAGTATTTT.

This clone came up a few times. The rearrangement uses TRBV4-2 and TRBJ1-5, with D unclear. V lost 3 bases to trimming and J lost 0 bases, with 6 bases between them. There are 14 residues in the CDR3. CDR1 and CDR2 from the germline V gene are LGHNA and YNFKEQ. The CDR3 region is CASSHFGSNQPQHF. CDR3 coding DNA: TGTGCCAGCAGCCATTTCGGTAGCAATCAGCCCCAGCATTTT.

The rearrangement uses TRBV27 and TRBJ2-1, with TRBD2 identical over 7 bases. Losses at the gene ends were 0 bases for V and 1 base for J; bases not matched to a gene: 3. The CDR3 is 16 residues long. In germline, CDR1 is MNHEY, CDR2 SMNVEV (reference sequence). The DNA of the CDR3 is TGTGCCAGCAGTTTATCGGCCGGGAGGTCCTACAATGAGCAGTTCTTC. Its translation is CASSLSAGRSYNEQFF.

This clone was seen just once. J is TRBJ2-2 and V is TRBV7-9, with D possibly being TRBD1 (5 bases). This CDR3 is 12 amino acids long. With 8 bases removed from V and 6 bases from J, the gap between germline ends came to 10 bases. Germline values: CDR1 SEHNR, CDR2 FQNEAQ (reference sequence). The DNA for the CDR3 is TGTGCCAGCTTCGCAGGGTCCGGGGAGCTGTTTTTT. This gives the protein CASFAGSGELFF.

V usage is TRBV5-1 and J usage is TRBJ1-1; 9 bases fit TRBD1. This CDR3 is built from 16 residues. Trimming cost V 4 bases and J 4 bases; bases outside gene matches: 11. Germline loops: CDR1 SGHRS, CDR2 YFSETQ. CDR3 region: CASSNGQGRLFTEAFF. The CDR3 bases are TGCGCCAGCAGCAACGGACAGGGGAGGTTGTTCACTGAAGCTTTCTTT.

The chain recombines TRBV21-1 with TRBJ2-1; the tabulated D call, TRBD1, remains unverified against the DNA. TRBV21-1 is deemed a pseudogene. The CDR3 loop spans 11 amino acids. CDR3 sequence: CASSKGRVGFF. For the CDR3, the DNA is TGTGCCAGCAGCAAGGGCAGGGTTGGGTTCTTC.

For this clone: One junction end disagrees with the germline gene, perhaps due to a read error. This rearrangement joins TRBV19 to TRBJ2-1; D perhaps matches TRBD1 (5 bases). The CDR3 spans 13 residues. Germline V CDR1 and CDR2: LNHDA, SQIVND (reference sequence). The CDR3 DNA reads TGTGCCAGTAGAATAGGGGTCAGGGATGAGCAGTTCTTC. Translating it yields CASRIGVRDEQFF.

This chain connects TRBV28 to TRBJ2-5; 7 bases map to TRBD2. The ends lost 10 bases at V and 4 bases at J; junction bases unmatched: 12. The germline CDR1 and CDR2 sequences are MDHEN and SYDVKM. The length of the CDR3 is 14 residues. The CDR3 region has the DNA TGTGCCACCTTCTCCACCGGGAGGACAGAGACCCAGTACTTC. It is translated as CATFSTGRTETQYF.

This clone was seen only once. The chain has TRBV4-1 and TRBJ2-2, with TRBD1 matching over 7 bases. Germline loops: CDR1 MGHRA, CDR2 YSYEKL. The CDR3 loop spans 14 amino acids. Unmatched junction bases numbered 4, after V lost 7 bases and J lost 2 bases. CDR3 sequence (DNA): TGCGCCAGCATGGGGGACAGAAACACCGGGGAGCTGTTTTTT. Encoded protein: CASMGDRNTGELFF.

The chain carries TRBV18 and TRBJ1-2, with D unclear. Germline CDR1 and CDR2: KGHSH and LQKENI. Trimming left V 4 bases short and J 7 bases short, with 10 bases between. The CDR3 contains 12 residues. The CDR3 DNA reads TGTGCCAGCTCACTCGTGGGAGGTGGCTACACCTTC. It translates to CASSLVGGGYTF. The whole variable domain, filled in from reference TRBV18 and TRBJ1-2, reads NAGVMQNPRHLVRRRGQEARLRCSPMKGHSHVYWYRQLPEEGLKFMVYLQKENIIDESGMPKERFSAEFPKEGPSILRIQQVVRGDSAAYFCASSLVGGGYTFGSGTRLTVV.

This rearrangement joins TRBV6-5 to TRBJ1-6, with D tentatively TRBD1 (6 bases). The CDR3 runs 13 residues. Germline V CDR1 and CDR2: MNHEY, SVGAGI. Trimming left V 7 bases short and J 9 bases short, with 13 bases between. The DNA of the CDR3 is TGTGCCAGCAAACGGGGGGCCGGTTCACCCCTCCACTTT. Its translation is CASKRGAGSPLHF.

The rearrangement uses TRBV7-6 and TRBJ1-4; TRBD1 is a possible D gene (5 bases). CDR3 length equals 20 residues. Trimming shortened V by 5 bases and J by 6 bases, and 31 bases separated the two germline ends. Germline V lookup: CDR1 SGHVS, CDR2 FNYEAQ. The CDR3 reads CASSLEIGYPGPHSDEKLFF. CDR3 sequence (DNA): TGTGCCAGCAGCCTCGAAATAGGGTATCCAGGGCCCCACTCTGATGAAAAACTGTTTTTT.

V gene TRBV10-3 combines with J gene TRBJ1-2; 9 positions match TRBD1. The V gene end was trimmed by 4 bases and the J gene end by 7 bases; junction bases not matched to a gene: 4. The germline V gene encodes CDR1 ENHRY and CDR2 SYGVKD. This CDR3 region has 13 residues. CDR3 nucleotides: TGTGCCATCAGTGGGCGGACAGGGGTTGGCTACACCTTC. Translation gives CAISGRTGVGYTF.

The DNA of the CDR3 is TGTGCCAGCTCACTGGGACAGCCCAATGGTCCTGAAGCTTTCTTT. Its protein is CASSLGQPNGPEAFF. V gene TRBV18 combines with J gene TRBJ1-1, with 7 bases matching TRBD1. Germline CDR1 KGHSH, CDR2 LQKENI. The CDR3 is 15 amino acids. After removal of 4 bases from V and 6 bases from J, the junction contained 11 bases not matched to a gene.

This chain links TRBV6-5 with TRBJ1-1; D is unclear. There are 15 residues in the CDR3. V was clipped by 0 bases and J by 3 bases, with 11 bases between them. Germline V gene data show CDR1 as MNHEY and CDR2 as SVGAGI. The CDR3 coding sequence is TGTGCCAGCAGTTACTCGGCGGTTCGGGACACTGAAGCTTTCTTT. It specifies CASSYSAVRDTEAFF.

This chain uses TRBV19 with TRBJ1-1; 8 bases line up with TRBD1. This CDR3 comprises 14 residues. Unmatched junction bases numbered 8, after V lost 4 bases and J lost 7 bases. Germline CDR1 is LNHDA and CDR2 is SQIVND (reference sequence). The CDR3: CASSRRQGAGEAFF. In DNA, the CDR3 is TGTGCCAGTAGTAGGCGGCAGGGGGCTGGTGAAGCTTTCTTT.